These T cell receptor beta chains were read from a single sample in a study of beta chain features in type 1 diabetes. Assay used: immunoSEQ multiplex PCR; TCRdb lists only in-frame clones, some missing. This sample has roughly 230,000 clones; around 10% occur once, and the top ten carry just under 0.035%. Material for sequencing was naive CD4+ T cells from blood. The receptor set was obtained from a woman younger than 35 in good health. CDR3s include the opening cysteine and the closing phenylalanine or tryptophan. The D gene is left open where the match is weak. Only part of the rows carry a size: once, few, many, or a class if the clone is expanded.

abundance	v_gene	j_gene	d_gene	CDR3aa	CDR3nt
-	TRBV7-2	TRBJ2-3	-	CASSLRRDTQYF	TGTGCCAGCAGCTTACGTCGGGATACGCAGTATTTT
many	TRBV9	TRBJ2-5	TRBD1	CASSYGEGATQYF	TGTGCCAGCTCCTACGGTGAGGGGGCGACCCAGTACTTC
few	TRBV2	TRBJ1-1	-	CASSEARQIEAFF	TGTGCCAGCAGTGAAGCACGACAGATAGAAGCTTTCTTT
-	TRBV2	TRBJ1-2	TRBD1	CASSGGRGVYGYTF	TGTGCCAGCAGTGGTGGCAGGGGGGTCTATGGCTACACCTTC
-	TRBV2	TRBJ2-3	TRBD2	CASSEARREGRGDTQYF	TGTGCCAGCAGTGAAGCGAGGCGGGAGGGCCGTGGAGATACGCAGTATTTT
-	TRBV29-1	TRBJ1-5	TRBD1	CSVGQENYQPQHF	TGCAGCGTCGGACAGGAGAATTATCAGCCCCAGCATTTT
few	TRBV11-3	TRBJ2-4	TRBD1	CASSTEQGARGLVIQYF	TGTGCCAGCAGCACAGAACAGGGGGCGAGGGGTTTGGTCATTCAGTACTTC
-	TRBV5-6	TRBJ1-1	TRBD1	CASSTGGVNTEAFF	TGTGCCAGCAGTACAGGGGGAGTGAACACTGAAGCTTTCTTT
-	TRBV28	TRBJ2-7	TRBD2	CASRRAGLAETYEQYF	TGTGCCAGCAGGCGCGCTGGACTAGCGGAAACCTACGAGCAGTACTTC
few	TRBV5-4	TRBJ1-1	-	CASSKSSPDTRTEAFF	TGTGCCAGCAGCAAATCTTCCCCGGACACTCGGACTGAAGCTTTCTTT
few	TRBV9	TRBJ2-7	-	CASSVPRGLSRYEQYF	TGTGCCAGCAGCGTGCCCAGGGGCCTCTCTCGCTACGAGCAGTACTTC
few	TRBV9	TRBJ1-2	-	CASSVGLGLDRSGYGYTF	TGTGCCAGCAGCGTGGGGCTCGGGCTGGACAGATCAGGATATGGCTACACCTTC
-	TRBV19	TRBJ1-4	-	CASSNTGPNEKLFF	TGTGCCAGTAGTAATACAGGACCTAATGAAAAACTGTTTTTT
few	TRBV5-4	TRBJ2-2	-	CASSLGRVTNTGELFF	TGTGCCAGCAGCTTGGGGAGGGTAACGAACACCGGGGAGCTGTTTTTT
few	TRBV29-1	TRBJ1-5	TRBD1	CSVRTGVANQPQHF	TGCAGCGTCCGAACAGGGGTTGCCAACCAGCCCCAGCATTTT
-	TRBV10-3	TRBJ1-5	-	CAANDGNSNQPQHF	TGTGCCGCCAACGACGGGAATAGCAATCAGCCCCAGCATTTT
few	TRBV4-1	TRBJ2-3	TRBD2	CASSQDLASGGAIGDTQYF	TGCGCCAGCAGCCAAGATCTGGCTAGCGGGGGGGCCATCGGAGATACGCAGTATTTT
-	TRBV5-1	TRBJ2-1	TRBD2	CASSPSGGYNEQFF	TGCGCCAGCAGCCCCTCGGGGGGATACAATGAGCAGTTCTTC
few	TRBV25-1	TRBJ1-2	TRBD1	CASSGPGQGRYADGYTF	TGTGCCAGCAGTGGGCCGGGACAGGGGCGTTATGCGGATGGCTACACCTTC
-	TRBV30	TRBJ2-3	-	CAWDGAGGRGTQYF	TGTGCCTGGGACGGGGCAGGGGGGCGGGGTACGCAGTATTTT
-	TRBV5-1	TRBJ2-3	TRBD2	CASSGPGVAGGNTQYF	TGCGCCAGCAGCGGCCCCGGGGTAGCGGGAGGTAATACGCAGTATTTT
few	TRBV15	TRBJ1-1	-	CATSRPGESAFF	TGTGCCACCAGCAGACCAGGGGAGAGCGCTTTCTTT